The next 2 T cell receptor beta chains were all read from a single sample in a study of blood T cell repertoires in COVID-19. Using immunoSEQ multiplex PCR, the repertoire was profiled, and TCRdb retains in-frame clones only, with some absent. The data show 150,000 or so clones, roughly 88% seen once. The sample taken for sequencing was peripheral blood. These receptors all come from a man in his 60s with COVID-19, enrolled during active disease.

This chain links TRBV5-8 with TRBJ2-1; 8 bases match TRBD2. Unmatched junction bases numbered 7, after V lost 4 bases and J lost 4 bases. The CDR3 length is 15 residues. The germline gives CDR1 SGHTS, CDR2 YDEGEE. The CDR3 region is CASSRSGSAYNEQFF. The DNA for the CDR3 is TGTGCCAGCAGCCGAAGCGGGAGTGCTTACAATGAGCAGTTCTTC.

The chain joins TRBV6-6 to TRBJ1-6, with unresolved D. CDR3 size: 17 residues. Germline V lookup: CDR1 MNHNY, CDR2 SVGAGI (reference sequence). Trimming left V 5 bases short and J 7 bases short, with 21 bases between. The CDR3 bases are TGTGCCAGCAGTCCACGCAGCTGGCAGGCGGGAAATTCACCCCTCCACTTT. Its translation: CASSPRSWQAGNSPLHF.